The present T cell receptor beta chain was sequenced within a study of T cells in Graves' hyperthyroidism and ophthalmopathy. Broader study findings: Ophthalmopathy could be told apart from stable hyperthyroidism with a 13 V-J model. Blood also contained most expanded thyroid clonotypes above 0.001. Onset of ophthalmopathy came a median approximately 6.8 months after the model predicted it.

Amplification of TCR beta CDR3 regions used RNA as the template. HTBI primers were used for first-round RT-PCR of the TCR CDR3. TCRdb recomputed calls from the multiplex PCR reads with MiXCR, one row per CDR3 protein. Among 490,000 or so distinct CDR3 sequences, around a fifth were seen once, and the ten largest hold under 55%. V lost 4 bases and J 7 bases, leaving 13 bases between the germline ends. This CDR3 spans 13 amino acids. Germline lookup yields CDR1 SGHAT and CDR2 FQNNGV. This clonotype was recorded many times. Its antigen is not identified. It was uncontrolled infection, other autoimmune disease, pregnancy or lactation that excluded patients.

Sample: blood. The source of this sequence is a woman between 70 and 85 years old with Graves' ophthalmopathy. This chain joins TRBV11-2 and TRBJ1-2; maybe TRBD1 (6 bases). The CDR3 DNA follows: TGTGCCAGCAGCTGGCGGGGGGGCGGTGGCTACACCTTC. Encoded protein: CASSWRGGGGYTF.